This T cell receptor beta chain was retrieved from a study of blood T cells in healthy people across ages (dated by TCRdb to between 2014 and 2017). Study-wide context: Template switching captured roughly one uniquely barcoded TCR beta cDNA molecule per two T cells in model experiments. For two donors (one aged 18 to 30 and one aged 80 or older), the study analyzed two additional independent replicas of 1 million unique cDNA reads from the same blood draw. Age-related changes in TCR beta repertoire diversity were measured in the study by deep sequencing normalized with unique cDNA molecular identifiers. Donors were grouped into four age groups: young (average roughly 15 years), middle-aged (39), aged (about 60) and long-lived (about 90). To avoid experimental bias, donors of different ages were distributed randomly across sequencing lanes.

This clonotype was seen a handful of times. The antigen it recognizes is unknown. Base quality data are lacking; no much larger clone is found one base away. Broader findings and caveats from the paper: Because profiling used bulk unsorted PBMCs, naive and antigen-experienced compartments could not be compared conclusively. Estimates of total diversity from one million sequenced T cells were regarded as lower bounds and underestimates. Compared with the aged group, the long-lived group had more naive CD4+ T cells, fewer expanded clones and increased TCR diversity, a pattern suggesting age selection. Observed TCR beta diversity correlated strongly with the percentage of naive T cells measured by flow cytometry. The CMV infection status of donors was not known, potentially confounding age-related changes in expanded clonotypes. Observed TCR beta diversity per million T cells fell roughly linearly with age, and a significant reduction was already apparent by age approximately 40.

The donors were under 40 Caucasian individuals from Russia, aged roughly 6 to 100 years, who were systemically healthy. Each donor gave ten milliliters of peripheral blood, drawn into EDTA-treated Vacutainer tubes. Ficoll-Paque density-gradient centrifugation was used to isolate PBMCs, with at least 6 million obtained per sample. Total RNA, at least 6 micrograms per sample, was extracted from PBMCs with Trizol reagent. For every donor, an aliquot of PBMCs went through flow cytometry to measure the percentages of naive CD45RAhigh/CD27high T cells. The library was prepared using 5' RACE. The instrument given in TCRdb is Illumina HiSeq 2500. A second PCR of about 7 to 12 cycles was performed with a sample-barcoded 5' primer and a J-beta primer mix. Each TCR beta cDNA molecule received a unique molecular identifier from a template-switch 5' adaptor carrying 12 random nucleotides. At least 2.5 million CDR3-containing paired-end reads were obtained from each sample. First-strand cDNA synthesis was performed from all RNA using the Mint cDNA synthesis kit, with priming by a TRBC-specific oligonucleotide. Following uracil-DNA glycosylase treatment, all cDNA underwent a first 18-cycle PCR with the universal primers M1SS and BC2_uni_R. The original pipeline was this. For normalization, 1 million high-quality reads, each with a distinct molecular identifier, were randomly selected from each sample. Instead of being binned into consensus sequences, reads with shared molecular identifiers were discarded. CDR3 identification, clonotype clustering and error correction used MiTCR with a Q25 quality threshold and the strictest error-elimination algorithm. A nonparametric unseen species model using Euler transformation provided a lower-bound estimate of total TCR beta diversity. TCRdb reanalyzed the raw reads on its own, using fastp at Q25 for trimming and MiXCR for clone calling, and kept in-frame beta chains. Rows with one shared CDR3 protein collapse into an entry with the most common genes and DNA. Here the V and J calls rest on TCRdb's processing, not on the authors' analysis. This sample gives around 780,000 distinct CDR3 sequences in total; 56% of them show up just once. About a quarter of the sample comes from the top ten.

Trimming at the junction amounts to 4 bases on V and 1 base on J, and the germline ends lie 11 bases apart. Per the germline V gene, SGHDN is the CDR1 and FVKESK is the CDR2. From its cysteine to its phenylalanine, the CDR3 spans 14 amino acids. Kept here is only the CDR3 DNA, which spans 42 bases and is read in frame from base 1. The chain is assembled from TRBV14 and TRBJ2-7; the D gene identity is not certain. The sequence derives from a man in his forties in good health. The sequenced sample was blood. The CDR3 reads as follows: CASSRGYGSYEQYF. The DNA sequence reads TGTGCCAGCAGCCGCGGTTATGGGTCCTACGAGCAGTACTTC.